The T cell receptor beta chain under discussion was sequenced for a study of blood T cell repertoires in COVID-19. V was shortened by 5 bases and J by 3 bases, with 20 bases between the two germline ends. Germline loops: CDR1 SGHRS, CDR2 YFSETQ. The CDR3 length is 16 residues. Repertoires were generated with immunoSEQ multiplex PCR, while TCRdb's copy carries only in-frame clones and drops some. The sample has under 250,000 clones; roughly 79% are singletons. The sequence was obtained from a woman aged 50 to 65 with acute COVID-19. This chain connects TRBV5-1 to TRBJ1-2, with a tentative D call TRBD1 (6 bases). Source material: PBMCs or T cells enriched from blood (not recorded which). The CDR3 reads CASSPGQSQIYYGYTF. The CDR3 coding sequence is TGCGCCAGCAGTCCTGGACAGTCCCAGATCTACTATGGCTACACCTTC.